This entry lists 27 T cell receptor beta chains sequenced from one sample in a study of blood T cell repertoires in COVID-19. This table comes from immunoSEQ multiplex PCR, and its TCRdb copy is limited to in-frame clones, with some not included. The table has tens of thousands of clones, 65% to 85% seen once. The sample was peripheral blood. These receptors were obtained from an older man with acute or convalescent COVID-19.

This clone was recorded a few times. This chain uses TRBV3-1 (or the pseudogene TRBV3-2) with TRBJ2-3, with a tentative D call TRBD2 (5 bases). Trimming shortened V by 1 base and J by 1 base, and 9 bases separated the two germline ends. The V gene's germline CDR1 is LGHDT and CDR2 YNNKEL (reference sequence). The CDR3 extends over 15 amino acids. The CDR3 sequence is CASSQAAARTDTQYF. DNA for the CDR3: TGTGCCAGCAGCCAAGCAGCGGCCCGCACAGATACGCAGTATTTT.

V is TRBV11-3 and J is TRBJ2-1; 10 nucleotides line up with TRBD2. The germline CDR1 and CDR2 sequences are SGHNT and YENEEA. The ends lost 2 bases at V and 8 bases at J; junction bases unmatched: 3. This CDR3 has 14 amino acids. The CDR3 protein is CASSLLAGEDEQFF. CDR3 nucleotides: TGTGCCAGCAGCTTACTAGCGGGGGAGGATGAGCAGTTCTTC. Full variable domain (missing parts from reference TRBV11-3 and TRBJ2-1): EAGVVQSPRYKIIEKKQPVAFWCNPISGHNTLYWYLQNLGQGPELLIRYENEEAVDDSQLPKDRFSAERLKGVDSTLKIQPAELGDSAVYLCASSLLAGEDEQFFGPGTRLTVL.

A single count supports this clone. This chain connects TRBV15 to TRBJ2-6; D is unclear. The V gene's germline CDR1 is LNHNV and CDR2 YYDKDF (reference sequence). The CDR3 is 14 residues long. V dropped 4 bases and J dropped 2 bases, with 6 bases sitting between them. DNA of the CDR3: TGTGCCACCAGCAATTTAACTGGGGCCAACGTCCTGACTTTC. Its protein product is CATSNLTGANVLTF.

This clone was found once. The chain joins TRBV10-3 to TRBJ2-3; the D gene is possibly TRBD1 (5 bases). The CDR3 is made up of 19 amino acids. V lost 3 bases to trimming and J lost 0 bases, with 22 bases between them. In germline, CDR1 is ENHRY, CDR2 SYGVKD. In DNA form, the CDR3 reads TGTGCCATCAGTGACCTACCCGACAGCCATCTAGAGAGCACAGATACGCAGTATTTT. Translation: CAISDLPDSHLESTDTQYF.

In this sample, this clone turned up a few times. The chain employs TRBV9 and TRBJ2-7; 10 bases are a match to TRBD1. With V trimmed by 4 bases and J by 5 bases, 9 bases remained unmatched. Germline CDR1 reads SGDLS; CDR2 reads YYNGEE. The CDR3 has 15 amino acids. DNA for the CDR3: TGTGCCAGCAGCCCCCGGGACAGGGGACGGAACGAGCAGTACTTC. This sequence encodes CASSPRDRGRNEQYF.

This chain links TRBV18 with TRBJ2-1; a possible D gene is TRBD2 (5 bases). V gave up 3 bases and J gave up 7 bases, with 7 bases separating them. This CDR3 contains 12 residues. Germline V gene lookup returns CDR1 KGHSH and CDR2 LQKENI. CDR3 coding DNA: TGTGCCAGCTCACCGAGGGAGAATGAGCAGTTCTTC. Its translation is CASSPRENEQFF.

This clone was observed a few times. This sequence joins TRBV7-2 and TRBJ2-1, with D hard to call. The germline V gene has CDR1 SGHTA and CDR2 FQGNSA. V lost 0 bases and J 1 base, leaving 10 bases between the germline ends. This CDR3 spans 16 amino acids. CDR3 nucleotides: TGTGCCAGCAGCTTAGCCGGATCAGGATCCTACAATGAGCAGTTCTTC. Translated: CASSLAGSGSYNEQFF. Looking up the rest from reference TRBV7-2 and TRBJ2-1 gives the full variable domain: GAGVSQSPSNKVTEKGKDVELRCDPISGHTALYWYRQSLGQGLEFLIYFQGNSAPDKSGLPSDRFSAERTGGSVSTLTIQRTQQEDSAVYLCASSLAGSGSYNEQFFGPGTRLTVL.

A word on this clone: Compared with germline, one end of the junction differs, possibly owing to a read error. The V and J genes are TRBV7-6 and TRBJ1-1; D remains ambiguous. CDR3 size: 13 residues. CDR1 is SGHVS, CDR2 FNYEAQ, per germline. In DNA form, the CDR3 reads TGTGCCAGCAGTTTAGGTACAAACACTGAAGCTTTCTTT. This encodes CASSLGTNTEAFF.

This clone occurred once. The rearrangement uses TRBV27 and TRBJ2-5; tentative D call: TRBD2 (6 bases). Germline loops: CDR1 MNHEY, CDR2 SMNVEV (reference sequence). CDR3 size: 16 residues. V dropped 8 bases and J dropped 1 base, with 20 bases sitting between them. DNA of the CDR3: TGTGCCAGCGCCCTGGGCGGGGCGGGGATCCAAGAGACCCAGTACTTC. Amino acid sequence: CASALGGAGIQETQYF.

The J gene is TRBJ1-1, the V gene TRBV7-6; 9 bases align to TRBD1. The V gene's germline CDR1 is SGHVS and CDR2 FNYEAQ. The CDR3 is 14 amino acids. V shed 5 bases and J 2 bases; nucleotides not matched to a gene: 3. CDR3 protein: CASSMGQGNTEAFF. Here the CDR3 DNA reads TGTGCCAGCAGCATGGGACAGGGAAACACTGAAGCTTTCTTT.

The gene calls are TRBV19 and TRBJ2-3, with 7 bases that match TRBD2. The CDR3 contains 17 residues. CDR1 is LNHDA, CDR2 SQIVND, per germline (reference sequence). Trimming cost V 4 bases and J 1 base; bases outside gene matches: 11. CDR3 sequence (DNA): TGTGCCAGTAGTAGGGGGTTTGGACTAGTACGCACAGATACGCAGTATTTT. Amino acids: CASSRGFGLVRTDTQYF.

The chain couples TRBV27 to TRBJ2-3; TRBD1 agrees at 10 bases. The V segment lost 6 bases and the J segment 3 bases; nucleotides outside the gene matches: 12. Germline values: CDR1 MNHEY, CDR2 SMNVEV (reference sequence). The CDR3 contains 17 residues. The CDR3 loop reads CASSRITTGGITDTQYF. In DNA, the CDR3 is TGTGCCAGCAGCCGAATCACGACAGGGGGCATAACAGATACGCAGTATTTT.

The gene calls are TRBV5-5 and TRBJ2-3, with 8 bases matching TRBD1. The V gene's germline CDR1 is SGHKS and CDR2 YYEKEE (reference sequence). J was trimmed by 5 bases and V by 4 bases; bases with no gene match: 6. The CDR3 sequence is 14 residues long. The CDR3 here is CASSVRGPGDTQYF. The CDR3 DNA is TGTGCCAGCAGCGTCAGGGGGCCTGGAGATACGCAGTATTTT.

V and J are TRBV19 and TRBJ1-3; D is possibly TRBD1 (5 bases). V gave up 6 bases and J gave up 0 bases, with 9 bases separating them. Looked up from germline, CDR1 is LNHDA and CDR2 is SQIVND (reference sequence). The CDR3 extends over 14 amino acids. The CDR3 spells CASSGTDSGNTIYF. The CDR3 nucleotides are TGTGCCAGTAGCGGGACTGACTCTGGAAACACCATATATTTT.

In DNA form, the CDR3 reads TGTGCCAGTAGTTTTAGCGTCTCCTACGAGCAGTACTTC. Its protein product is CASSFSVSYEQYF. The rearrangement links TRBV19 to TRBJ2-7; tentatively, D is TRBD2 (5 bases). The CDR3 consists of 13 residues. The germline V gene encodes CDR1 LNHDA and CDR2 SQIVND (reference sequence). Deletions cut 5 bases from V and 0 bases from J, with 8 bases between.

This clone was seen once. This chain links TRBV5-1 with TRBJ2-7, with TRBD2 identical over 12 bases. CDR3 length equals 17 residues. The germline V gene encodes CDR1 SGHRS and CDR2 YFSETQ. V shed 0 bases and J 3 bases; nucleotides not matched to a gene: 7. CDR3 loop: CASSLGLAGGTLYEQYV. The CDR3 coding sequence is TGCGCCAGCAGCTTGGGGCTAGCGGGGGGGACGCTCTACGAGCAGTACGTC.

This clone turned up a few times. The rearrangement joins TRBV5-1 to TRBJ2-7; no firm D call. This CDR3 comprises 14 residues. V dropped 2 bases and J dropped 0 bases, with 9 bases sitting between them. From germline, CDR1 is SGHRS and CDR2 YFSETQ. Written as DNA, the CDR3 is TGCGCCAGCAGCTTTGGATCTAGCTCCTACGAGCAGTACTTC. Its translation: CASSFGSSSYEQYF. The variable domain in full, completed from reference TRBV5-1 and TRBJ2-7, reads KAGVTQTPRYLIKTRGQQVTLSCSPISGHRSVSWYQQTPGQGLQFLFEYFSETQRNKGNFPGRFSGRQFSNSRSEMNVSTLELGDSALYLCASSFGSSSYEQYFGPGTRLTVT.

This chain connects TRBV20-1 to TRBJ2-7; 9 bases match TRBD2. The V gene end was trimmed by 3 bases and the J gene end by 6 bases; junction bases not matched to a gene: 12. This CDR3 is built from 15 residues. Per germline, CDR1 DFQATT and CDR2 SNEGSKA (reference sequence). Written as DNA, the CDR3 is TGCAGTGCTAGTCATGGGGTAGTAGCGGGGGCCGAGCAGTACTTC. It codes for CSASHGVVAGAEQYF.

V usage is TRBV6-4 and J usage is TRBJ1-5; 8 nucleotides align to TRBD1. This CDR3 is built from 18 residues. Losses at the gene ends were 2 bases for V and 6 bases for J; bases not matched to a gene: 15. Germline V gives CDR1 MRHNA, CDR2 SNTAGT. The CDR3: CASSDSVTGVSGSQPQHF. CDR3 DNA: TGTGCCAGCAGTGACAGCGTGACAGGGGTATCGGGATCTCAGCCCCAGCATTTT.

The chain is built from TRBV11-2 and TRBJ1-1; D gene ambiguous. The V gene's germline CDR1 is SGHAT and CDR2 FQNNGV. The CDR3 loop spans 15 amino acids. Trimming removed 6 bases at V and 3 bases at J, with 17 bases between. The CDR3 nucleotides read TGTGCCAGCAGTCTGGGTTATGGGAGGGACACTGAAGCTTTCTTT. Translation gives CASSLGYGRDTEAFF.

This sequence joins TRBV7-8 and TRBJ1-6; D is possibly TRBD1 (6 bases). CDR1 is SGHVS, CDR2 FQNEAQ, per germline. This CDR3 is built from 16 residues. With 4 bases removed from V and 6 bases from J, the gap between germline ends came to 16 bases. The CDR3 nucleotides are TGTGCCAGCAGCTCCGGAGGACAGCTAATTAATTCACCCCTCCACTTT. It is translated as CASSSGGQLINSPLHF.

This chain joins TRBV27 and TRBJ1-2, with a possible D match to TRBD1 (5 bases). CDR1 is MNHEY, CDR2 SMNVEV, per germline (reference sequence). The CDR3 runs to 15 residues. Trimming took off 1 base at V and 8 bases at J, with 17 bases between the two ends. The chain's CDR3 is CASSLWGSPAGGYTF. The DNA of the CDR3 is TGTGCCAGCAGTTTATGGGGCAGCCCCGCCGGGGGCTACACCTTC.

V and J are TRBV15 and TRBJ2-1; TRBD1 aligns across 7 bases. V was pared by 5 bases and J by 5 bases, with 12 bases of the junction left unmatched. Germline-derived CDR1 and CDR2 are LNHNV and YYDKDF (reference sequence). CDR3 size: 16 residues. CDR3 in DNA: TGTGCCACCAGCGCCGAAACCGGGACAGCCAACAATGAGCAGTTCTTC. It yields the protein CATSAETGTANNEQFF.

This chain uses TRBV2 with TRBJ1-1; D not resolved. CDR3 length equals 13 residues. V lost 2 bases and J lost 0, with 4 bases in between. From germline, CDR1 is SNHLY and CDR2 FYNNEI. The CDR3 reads CASSEPVNTEAFF. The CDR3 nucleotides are TGTGCCAGCAGTGAACCCGTGAACACTGAAGCTTTCTTT.

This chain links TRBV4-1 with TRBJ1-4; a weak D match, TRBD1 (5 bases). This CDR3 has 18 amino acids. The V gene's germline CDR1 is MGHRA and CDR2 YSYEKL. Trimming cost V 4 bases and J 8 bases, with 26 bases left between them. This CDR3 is CASSPRGRPGQGGEKLFF. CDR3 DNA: TGCGCCAGCAGCCCAAGAGGTCGGCCGGGCCAGGGTGGCGAAAAACTGTTTTTT.

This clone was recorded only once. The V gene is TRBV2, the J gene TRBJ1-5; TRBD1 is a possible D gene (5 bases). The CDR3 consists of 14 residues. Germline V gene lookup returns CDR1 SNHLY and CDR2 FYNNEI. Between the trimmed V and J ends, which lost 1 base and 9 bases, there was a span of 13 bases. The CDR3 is CASSEGGEGGPQHF. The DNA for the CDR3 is TGTGCCAGCAGTGAAGGGGGCGAAGGCGGGCCCCAGCATTTT.

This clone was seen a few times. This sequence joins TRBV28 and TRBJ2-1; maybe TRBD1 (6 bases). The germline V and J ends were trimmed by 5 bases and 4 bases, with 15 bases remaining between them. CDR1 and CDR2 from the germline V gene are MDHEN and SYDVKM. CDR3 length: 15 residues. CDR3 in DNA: TGTGCCAGCAGTAGGACAGTGAGAAGTTACAATGAGCAGTTCTTC. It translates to CASSRTVRSYNEQFF.